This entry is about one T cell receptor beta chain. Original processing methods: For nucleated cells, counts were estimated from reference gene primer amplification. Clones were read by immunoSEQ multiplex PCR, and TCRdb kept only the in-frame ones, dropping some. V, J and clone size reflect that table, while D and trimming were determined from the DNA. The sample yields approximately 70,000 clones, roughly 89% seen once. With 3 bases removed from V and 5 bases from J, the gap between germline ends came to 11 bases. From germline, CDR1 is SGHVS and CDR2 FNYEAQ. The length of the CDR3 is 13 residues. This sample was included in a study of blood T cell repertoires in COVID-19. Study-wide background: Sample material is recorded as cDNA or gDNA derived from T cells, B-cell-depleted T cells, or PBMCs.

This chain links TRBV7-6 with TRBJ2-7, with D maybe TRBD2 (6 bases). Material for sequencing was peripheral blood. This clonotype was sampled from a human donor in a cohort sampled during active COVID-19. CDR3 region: CASSFRLGNEQYF. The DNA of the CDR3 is TGTGCCAGCAGCTTCCGACTAGGGAACGAGCAGTACTTC.